One sample yielded the 20 T cell receptor beta chains listed below, sequenced in a study of early T cells in non-severe SARS-CoV-2 infection. Each CDR3 protein is one row after TCRdb ran MiXCR on the 5' RACE reads. The sample includes about 44,000 distinct CDR3 sequences, 20% to 25% of them seen just once. The sequencing here drew on whole blood, taken at baseline. The source of these receptors is an adult who was a healthcare worker with PCR-confirmed SARS-CoV-2 infection or an uninfected control (not recorded which).

The V call is TRBV24-1, the J call TRBJ1-5; D is undetermined. The CDR3 spans 17 residues. V lost 7 bases, J lost 1 base, and 19 bases lay in between. The germline gives CDR1 KGHDR, CDR2 SFDVKD. CDR3 in amino acids: CATRGRLLYRSNQPQHF. The DNA for the CDR3 is TGTGCCACCAGGGGTCGACTCCTTTACCGCAGCAATCAGCCCCAGCATTTT.

The sample holds a few counts of this clonotype. The genes are TRBV20-1 and TRBJ2-3; a possible D gene is TRBD1 (5 bases). The germline V gene has CDR1 DFQATT and CDR2 SNEGSKA (reference sequence). The CDR3 sequence is 14 residues long. Trimming took off 1 base at V and 9 bases at J, with 17 bases between the two ends. DNA of the CDR3: TGCAGTGCTAGAGTGGCAGGGTATTCCTCAACGCAGTATTTT. Its translation is CSARVAGYSSTQYF.

The rearrangement uses TRBV20-1 and TRBJ2-7, with 7 bases fitting TRBD1. With 3 bases clipped from V and 3 bases from J, the junction kept 17 bases outside the gene matches. The V gene's germline CDR1 is DFQATT and CDR2 SNEGSKA (reference sequence). The CDR3 covers 17 residues. Here the CDR3 DNA reads TGCAGTGCTAGGGCCTTACGGCACCGGGACAGAGGCTACGAGCAGTACTTC. Protein sequence: CSARALRHRDRGYEQYF.

The chain links TRBV7-8 to TRBJ2-6, with D unclear. Germline V gene data show CDR1 as SGHVS and CDR2 as FQNEAQ. CDR3 length: 16 amino acids. V was shortened by 5 bases and J by 2 bases, with 13 bases between the two germline ends. The CDR3 spells CASSRTQWAGANVLTF. Here the CDR3 DNA reads TGTGCCAGCAGCCGGACCCAATGGGCTGGGGCCAACGTCCTGACTTTC.

The chain recombines TRBV7-9 with TRBJ1-1; D not resolved. The length of the CDR3 is 15 residues. CDR1 and CDR2 (germline): SEHNR, FQNEAQ (reference sequence). The V end lost 1 base, the J end lost 4 bases, and 13 bases lay between the germline ends. For the CDR3, the DNA is TGTGCCAGCAGCTTAGAGTCCTTCGGAAGCACTGAAGCTTTCTTT. The encoded protein is CASSLESFGSTEAFF.

The chain carries TRBV2 and TRBJ2-5, with D hard to call. Germline CDR1 is SNHLY and CDR2 is FYNNEI. V was shortened by 1 base and J by 2 bases, with 8 bases between the two germline ends. This CDR3 contains 14 residues. DNA for the CDR3: TGTGCCAGCAGTGAAGGTCCTTTTCAAGAGACCCAGTACTTC. Amino acids: CASSEGPFQETQYF. The full variable domain, its missing parts supplied by reference TRBV2 and TRBJ2-5, is EPEVTQTPSHQVTQMGQEVILRCVPISNHLYFYWYRQILGQKVEFLVSFYNNEISEKSEIFDDQFSVERPDGSNFTLKIRSTKLEDSAMYFCASSEGPFQETQYFGPGTRLLVL.

This clonotype was picked up a small number of times. The J gene is TRBJ2-7, the V gene TRBV29-1; 9 bases map to TRBD1. The CDR3 has 13 amino acids. Germline V gives CDR1 SQVTM, CDR2 ANQGSEA. After removal of 7 bases from V and 1 base from J, the junction contained 5 bases not matched to a gene. The chain's CDR3 is CSATGTGSYEQYF. CDR3 DNA sequence: TGCAGCGCCACAGGGACAGGGTCCTACGAGCAGTACTTC.

The genes are TRBV3-1 and TRBJ1-2; D is undetermined. V shed 8 bases and J shed 4 bases, with 11 bases lying between them. Germline V CDR1 and CDR2: LGHDT, YNNKEL (reference sequence). This CDR3 comprises 12 residues. The CDR3 loop reads CASLAEGYGYTF. DNA of the CDR3: TGTGCCAGCCTTGCCGAGGGCTATGGCTACACCTTC.

This clonotype occurred a few times. V is TRBV10-3 and J is TRBJ2-3; TRBD1 aligns across 11 bases. The V segment lost 6 bases and the J segment 6 bases; nucleotides outside the gene matches: 5. The V gene's germline CDR1 is ENHRY and CDR2 SYGVKD. The CDR3 has 14 amino acids. DNA of the CDR3: TGTGCCATCAGGCCGGGACAGGGGGGCGATACGCAGTATTTT. This sequence encodes CAIRPGQGGDTQYF.

A few counts support this clonotype. This rearrangement joins TRBV5-1 to TRBJ2-5; 10 bases are shared with TRBD1. V trimming: 6 bases; J trimming: 3 bases; junction bases outside the gene matches: 5. The CDR3 is made up of 14 amino acids. Germline CDR1 SGHRS, CDR2 YFSETQ. CDR3 DNA sequence: TGCGCCAGCAAACCGACAGGGGGCGAAGAGACCCAGTACTTC. This codes for CASKPTGGEETQYF.

This clonotype was counted a few times. The V gene is TRBV5-1, the J gene TRBJ2-1, with TRBD2 identical over 12 bases. Germline-derived CDR1 and CDR2 are SGHRS and YFSETQ. V was clipped by 4 bases and J by 0 bases; unmatched bases: 5. This CDR3 has 17 amino acids. For the CDR3, the DNA is TGCGCCAGCAGCGGAGGACTAGCGGGACTCTCCTACAATGAGCAGTTCTTC. Translation: CASSGGLAGLSYNEQFF.

This clonotype has more than one count but fewer than ten. This sequence joins TRBV10-3 and TRBJ2-1, with 9 bases aligning to TRBD1. Trimming took 7 bases from V and 8 from J; bases not matched to a gene: 15. The CDR3 spans 16 residues. Per germline, CDR1 ENHRY and CDR2 SYGVKD. This chain's CDR3 is CAITRERDRVSDEQFF. The CDR3 bases are TGTGCCATCACTCGGGAAAGGGACAGGGTTTCGGATGAGCAGTTCTTC.

This chain connects TRBV27 to TRBJ2-7; tentatively, D is TRBD1 (5 bases). This CDR3 contains 14 residues. The V gene lost 5 bases and the J gene lost 4 bases, with 15 bases spanning the gap. Germline CDR1 MNHEY, CDR2 SMNVEV (reference sequence). CDR3 bases: TGTGCCAGCAGTACTGGGGCCTACCAATACGAGCAGTACTTC. Translation gives CASSTGAYQYEQYF.

In its sample, this clonotype was seen a few times. V and J are TRBV6-6 and TRBJ1-4; D is unclear. In germline, CDR1 is MNHNY, CDR2 SVGAGI (reference sequence). This CDR3 has 13 amino acids. Deletions cut 3 bases from V and 8 bases from J, with 10 bases between. In DNA, the CDR3 is TGTGCCAGCAGTTATCGCATGGGAGAAAAACTGTTTTTT. It encodes CASSYRMGEKLFF.

This clonotype was seen more than once but under ten times. The V call is TRBV12-3 or TRBV12-4, the J call TRBJ2-3, with a possible D match to TRBD1 (5 bases). Trimming took 3 bases from V and 4 from J, leaving 14 bases between them. The CDR3 loop spans 15 amino acids. The CDR3 nucleotides are TGTGCCAGCAGTTTCGGTGTAGGGGTGGCAGATACGCAGTATTTT. It translates to CASSFGVGVADTQYF.

This chain links TRBV27 with TRBJ2-2; D is ambiguous. The CDR3 consists of 12 residues. From germline, CDR1 is MNHEY and CDR2 SMNVEV (reference sequence). Trimming shortened V by 8 bases and J by 1 base, and 5 bases separated the two germline ends. For the CDR3, the DNA is TGTGCCAGCGTTGGGAACACCGGGGAGCTGTTTTTT. Translated, it gives CASVGNTGELFF.

This clonotype was detected a few times. The rearrangement links TRBV20-1 to TRBJ2-7, with 10 bases identical to TRBD1. The CDR3 contains 14 residues. Germline trimming cut 6 bases from V and 3 bases from J; bases unmatched to any gene: 8. Germline assignment: CDR1 DFQATT and CDR2 SNEGSKA (reference sequence). The CDR3 sequence: CSARPDRGLYEQYF. CDR3 sequence (DNA): TGCAGTGCCCGACCCGACAGGGGGCTCTACGAGCAGTACTTC.

The genes are TRBV15 and TRBJ2-3; the match to TRBD2 covers 15 bases. The CDR3 length is 18 residues. Germline loops: CDR1 LNHNV, CDR2 YYDKDF (reference sequence). The junction had 6 bases not matched to a gene; V was cut back by 1 base and J by 4 bases. The CDR3 region is CATSRGKGLAGGADTQYF. CDR3 in DNA: TGTGCCACCAGCAGAGGGAAGGGACTAGCGGGGGGCGCAGATACGCAGTATTTT.

V is TRBV6-2 or TRBV6-3 and J is TRBJ2-3; TRBD2 agrees at 11 bases. J was trimmed by 2 bases and V by 6 bases; bases with no gene match: 16. The CDR3 consists of 19 residues. CDR1 is MNHEY and CDR2 is SVGEGT in the germline V gene. The CDR3 reads CASSPKNPLAGGPTDTQYF. The DNA for the CDR3 is TGTGCCAGCAGCCCCAAAAACCCCCTAGCGGGGGGCCCCACAGATACGCAGTATTTT.

This chain joins TRBV9 and TRBJ1-6; the D is unclear. The CDR3 extends over 14 amino acids. Germline values: CDR1 SGDLS, CDR2 YYNGEE. Trimming took off 0 bases at V and 8 bases at J, with 9 bases between the two ends. The CDR3 region is CASSVGRVDSPLHF. The CDR3 DNA reads TGTGCCAGCAGCGTAGGGCGAGTGGATTCACCCCTCCACTTT.